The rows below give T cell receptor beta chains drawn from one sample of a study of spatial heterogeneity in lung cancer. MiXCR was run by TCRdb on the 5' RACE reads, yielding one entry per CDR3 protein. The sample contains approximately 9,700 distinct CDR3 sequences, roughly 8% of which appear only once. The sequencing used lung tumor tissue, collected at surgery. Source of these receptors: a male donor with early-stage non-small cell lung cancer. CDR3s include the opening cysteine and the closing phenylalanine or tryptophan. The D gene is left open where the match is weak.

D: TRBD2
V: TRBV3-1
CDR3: CASSLLAGASNEQYF

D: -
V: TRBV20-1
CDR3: CSARSSSFTHTQYF

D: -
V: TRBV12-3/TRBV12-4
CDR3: CASSLDGAGELFF

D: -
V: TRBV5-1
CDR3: CASSLLREDGQYF

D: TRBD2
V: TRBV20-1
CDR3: CSASPGLAGGAEQYF

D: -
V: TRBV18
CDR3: CASSLGNSNQPQHF

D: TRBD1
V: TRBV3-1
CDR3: CASSPTGRNEQYF

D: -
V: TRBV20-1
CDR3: CSAGVGDTEAFF

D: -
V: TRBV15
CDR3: CATSRDGFRDEQYF

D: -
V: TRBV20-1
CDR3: CSARGRGYEAFF

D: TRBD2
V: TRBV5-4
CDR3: CASSLIAGGGFYSEYF

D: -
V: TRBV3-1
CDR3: CASSQVGNTEAFF

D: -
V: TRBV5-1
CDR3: CASRQGRGYEQYF

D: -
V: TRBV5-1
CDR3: CASSLAASVETQYF

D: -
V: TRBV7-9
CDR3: CASRLPGSYSPLHF